The subject of this entry is one TCR beta chain. No antigen is known for it. The sample comes from a study of blood T cells in healthy people across ages. This CDR3 comprises 16 residues. Combining a sample-barcoded 5' primer with a J-beta primer mix, a second PCR ran for roughly 6 to 11 cycles. Every cDNA molecule carried a tag from a template-switch adaptor bearing 12 random nucleotides. Using its own MiXCR run on the 5' RACE reads, TCRdb lists one record per CDR3 protein. The sample carries roughly 1,500,000 distinct CDR3 sequences, 42% recorded once. Study conclusions and caveats: Unsorted PBMCs ruled out conclusive naive versus antigen-experienced comparison. Long-lived donors carried more naive CD4+ cells and greater diversity than aged donors.

The sample comprised blood. The receptor's source is a young woman in good health. V and J are TRBV12-3 or TRBV12-4 and TRBJ2-5, with TRBD2 matching 10 bases. The J call is in doubt because the DNA end fits TRBJ2-7 better. This CDR3 is CASSSDLAGDRYEQYF. In DNA form, the CDR3 reads TGTGCCAGCAGTTCCGATCTAGCGGGGGACCGCTACGAGCAGTACTTC.